These 2 T cell receptor beta chains originate from one sample sequenced in a study of human T cells and chemical hapten exposure. Time point specified: patch test 1, 2 weeks after DPC sensitization. The treatment is: therapeutic diphenylcyclopropenone sensitization with weekly scalp DPC. MiXCR was run by TCRdb on the RACE reads, yielding one entry per CDR3 protein. Here the sample spans nearly 350,000 distinct CDR3 sequences, approximately 6.3% being singletons. Sequenced here: whole blood, sampled in connection with sensitization to the hapten diphenylcyclopropenone (DPC). All receptors come from a woman younger than 35 with alopecia areata. Some clones in this sample may be carry-over from other donors' samples.

This clonotype was counted only a few times. DNA of the CDR3: TGTGCCATCAGCCGGGACAGGCGAGACACTGAAGCTTTCTTT. Translation gives CAISRDRRDTEAFF. The chain carries TRBV10-3 and TRBJ1-1; 8 bases align to TRBD1. The CDR3 runs 14 residues. The V and J ends lost 6 bases and 3 bases, in that order; junction bases with no gene match: 6. Germline CDR1 and CDR2: ENHRY and SYGVKD.

In its sample, this clonotype was seen many times. The gene calls are TRBV24-1 and TRBJ2-2; 7 bases are shared with TRBD1. CDR3 length: 15 amino acids. J lost 6 bases, V lost 3 bases, and 6 bases had no gene match. Germline V CDR1 and CDR2: KGHDR, SFDVKD. The CDR3 spells CATSDPGGYSGELFF. The CDR3 DNA is TGTGCCACCAGTGATCCAGGGGGTTACTCCGGGGAGCTGTTTTTT.